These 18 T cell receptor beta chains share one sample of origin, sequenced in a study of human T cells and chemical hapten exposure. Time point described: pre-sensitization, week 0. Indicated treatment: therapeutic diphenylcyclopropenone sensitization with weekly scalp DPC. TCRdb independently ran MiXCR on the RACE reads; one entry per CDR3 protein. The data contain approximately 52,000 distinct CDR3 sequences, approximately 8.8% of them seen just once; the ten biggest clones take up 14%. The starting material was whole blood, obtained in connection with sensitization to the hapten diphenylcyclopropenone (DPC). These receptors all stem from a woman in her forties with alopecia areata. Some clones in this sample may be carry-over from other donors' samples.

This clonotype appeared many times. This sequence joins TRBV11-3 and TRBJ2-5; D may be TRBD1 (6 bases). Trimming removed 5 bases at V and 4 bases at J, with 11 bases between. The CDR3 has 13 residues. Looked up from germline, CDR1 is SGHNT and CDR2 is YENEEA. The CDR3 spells CASSTRGIETQYF. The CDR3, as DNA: TGTGCCAGCAGCACCAGGGGAATAGAGACCCAGTACTTC.

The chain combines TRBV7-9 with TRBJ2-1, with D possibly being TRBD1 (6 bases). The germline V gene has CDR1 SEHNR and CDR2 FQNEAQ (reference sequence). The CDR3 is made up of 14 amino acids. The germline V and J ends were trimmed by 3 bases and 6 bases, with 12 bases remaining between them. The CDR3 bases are TGTGCCAGCAGCTTGGTGGACAGTGCCAATGAGCAGTTCTTC. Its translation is CASSLVDSANEQFF.

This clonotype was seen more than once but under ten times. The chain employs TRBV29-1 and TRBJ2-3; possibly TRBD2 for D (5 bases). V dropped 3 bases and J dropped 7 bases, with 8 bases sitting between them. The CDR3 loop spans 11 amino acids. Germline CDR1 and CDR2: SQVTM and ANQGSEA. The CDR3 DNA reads TGCAGCGTTGAGGAGGTTTATACGCAGTATTTT. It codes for CSVEEVYTQYF.

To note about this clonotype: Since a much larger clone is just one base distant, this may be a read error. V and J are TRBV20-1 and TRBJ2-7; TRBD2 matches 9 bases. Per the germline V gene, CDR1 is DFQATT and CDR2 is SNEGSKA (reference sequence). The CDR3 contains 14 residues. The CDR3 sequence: CSTRVGTSKYEQYF. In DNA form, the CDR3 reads TGCAGTACTAGAGTGGGGACTAGCAAGTACGAGCAGTACTTC.

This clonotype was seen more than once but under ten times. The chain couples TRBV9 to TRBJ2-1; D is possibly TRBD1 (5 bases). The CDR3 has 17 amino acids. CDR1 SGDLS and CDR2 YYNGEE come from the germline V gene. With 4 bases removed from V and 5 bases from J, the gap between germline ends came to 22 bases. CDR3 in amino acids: CASSSPDVGASDNEQFF. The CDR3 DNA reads TGTGCCAGCAGCTCCCCGGATGTAGGGGCTTCCGACAATGAGCAGTTCTTC.

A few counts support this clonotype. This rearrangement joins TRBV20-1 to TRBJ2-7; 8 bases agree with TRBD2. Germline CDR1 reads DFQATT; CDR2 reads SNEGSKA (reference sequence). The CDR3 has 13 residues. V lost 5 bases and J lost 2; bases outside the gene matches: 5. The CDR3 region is CSAGSGGPYEQYF. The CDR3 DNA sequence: TGCAGTGCTGGCTCGGGGGGGCCCTACGAGCAGTACTTC.

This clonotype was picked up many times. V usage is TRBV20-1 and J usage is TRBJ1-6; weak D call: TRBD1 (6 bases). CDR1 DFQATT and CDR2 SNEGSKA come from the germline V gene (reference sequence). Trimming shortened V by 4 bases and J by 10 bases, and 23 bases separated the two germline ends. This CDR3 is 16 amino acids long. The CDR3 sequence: CSAIVSGALQGSPLHF. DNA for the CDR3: TGCAGTGCTATAGTCTCGGGGGCACTTCAAGGGTCACCCCTCCACTTT.

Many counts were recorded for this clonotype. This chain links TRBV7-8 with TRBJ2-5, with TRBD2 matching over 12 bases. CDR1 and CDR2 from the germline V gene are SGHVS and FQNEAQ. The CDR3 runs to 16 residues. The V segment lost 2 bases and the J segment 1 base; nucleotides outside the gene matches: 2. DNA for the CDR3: TGTGCCAGCAGCTTACTGACTAGCGGGGGCCAAGAGACCCAGTACTTC. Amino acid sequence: CASSLLTSGGQETQYF.

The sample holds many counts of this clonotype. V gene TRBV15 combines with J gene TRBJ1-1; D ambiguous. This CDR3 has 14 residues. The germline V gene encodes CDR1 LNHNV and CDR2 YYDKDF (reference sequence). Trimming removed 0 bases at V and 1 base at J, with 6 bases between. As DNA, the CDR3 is TGTGCCACCAGCAGAGATCGCGAGAACACTGAAGCTTTCTTT. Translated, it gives CATSRDRENTEAFF.

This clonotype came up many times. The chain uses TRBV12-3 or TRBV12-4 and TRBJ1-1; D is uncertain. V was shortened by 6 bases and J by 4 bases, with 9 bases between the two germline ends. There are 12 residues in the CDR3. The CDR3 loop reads CASSPVGTEAFF. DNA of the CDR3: TGTGCCAGCAGCCCAGTGGGCACTGAAGCTTTCTTT.

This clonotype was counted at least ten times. In nucleotides, the CDR3 is TGCAGTGCCCCCCCGGGTCCAGGGGAAGCTTTCTTT. Translated: CSAPPGPGEAFF. This chain connects TRBV20-1 to TRBJ1-1; D is perhaps TRBD1 (5 bases). CDR1 is DFQATT and CDR2 is SNEGSKA in the germline V gene (reference sequence). Trimming took off 6 bases at V and 8 bases at J, with 16 bases between the two ends. The CDR3 sequence is 12 residues long.

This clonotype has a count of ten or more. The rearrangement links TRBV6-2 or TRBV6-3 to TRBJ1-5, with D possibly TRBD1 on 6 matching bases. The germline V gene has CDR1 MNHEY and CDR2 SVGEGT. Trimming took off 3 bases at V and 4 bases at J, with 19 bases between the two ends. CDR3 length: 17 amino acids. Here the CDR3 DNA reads TGTGCCAGCAGTTATTCAGAGACGTGGGGGCATAATCAGCCCCAGCATTTT. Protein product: CASSYSETWGHNQPQHF.

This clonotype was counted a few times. CDR3 residues: CASSLAGGIYEQYF. The CDR3 coding sequence is TGTGCCAGCAGTCTAGCGGGGGGCATTTACGAGCAGTACTTC. This chain joins TRBV28 and TRBJ2-7; TRBD2 matches 11 bases. Germline trimming cut 5 bases from V and 4 bases from J; bases unmatched to any gene: 4. CDR1 and CDR2 from the germline V gene are MDHEN and SYDVKM. The CDR3 runs to 14 residues. The whole variable domain, remainder taken from reference TRBV28 and TRBJ2-7, is DVKVTQSSRYLVKRTGEKVFLECVQDMDHENMFWYRQDPGLGLRLIYFSYDVKMKEKGDIPEGYSVSREKKERFSLILESASTNQTSMYLCASSLAGGIYEQYFGPGTRLTVT.

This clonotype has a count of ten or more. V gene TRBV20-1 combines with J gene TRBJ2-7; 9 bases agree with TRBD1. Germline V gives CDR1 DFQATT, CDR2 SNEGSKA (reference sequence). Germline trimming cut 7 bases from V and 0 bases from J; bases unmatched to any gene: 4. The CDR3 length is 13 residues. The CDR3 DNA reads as TGCAGTGTTCCGGGACAGGGCTCCTACGAGCAGTACTTC. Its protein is CSVPGQGSYEQYF.

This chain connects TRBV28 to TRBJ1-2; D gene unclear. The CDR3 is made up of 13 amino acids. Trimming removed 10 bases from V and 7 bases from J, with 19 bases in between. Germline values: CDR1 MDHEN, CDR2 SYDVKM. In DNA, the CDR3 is TGTGCCACTTCAGCAGTTTCCCTATTTGGCTACACCTTC. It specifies CATSAVSLFGYTF.

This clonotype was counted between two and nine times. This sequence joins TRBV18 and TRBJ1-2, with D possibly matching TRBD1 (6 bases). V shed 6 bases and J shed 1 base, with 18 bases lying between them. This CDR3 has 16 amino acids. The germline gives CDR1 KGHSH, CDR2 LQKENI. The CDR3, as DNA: TGTGCCAGCTCGCCATACGGTACAGGGAATAACTATGGCTACACCTTC. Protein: CASSPYGTGNNYGYTF. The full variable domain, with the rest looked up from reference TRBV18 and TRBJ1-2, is NAGVMQNPRHLVRRRGQEARLRCSPMKGHSHVYWYRQLPEEGLKFMVYLQKENIIDESGMPKERFSAEFPKEGPSILRIQQVVRGDSAAYFCASSPYGTGNNYGYTFGSGTRLTVV.

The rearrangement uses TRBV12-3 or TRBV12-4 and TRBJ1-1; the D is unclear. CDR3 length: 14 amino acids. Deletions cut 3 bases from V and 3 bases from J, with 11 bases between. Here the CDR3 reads CASSFGRRDTEAFF. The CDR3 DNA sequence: TGTGCCAGCAGTTTTGGACGGAGGGACACTGAAGCTTTCTTT.

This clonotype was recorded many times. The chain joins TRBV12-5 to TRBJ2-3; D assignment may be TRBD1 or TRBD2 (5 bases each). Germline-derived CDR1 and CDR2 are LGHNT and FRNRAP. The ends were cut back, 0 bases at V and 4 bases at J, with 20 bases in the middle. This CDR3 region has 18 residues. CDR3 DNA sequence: TGTGCTAGTGGTTTGGTACGGGACGGGCGAGTTGGGGCAGATACGCAGTATTTT. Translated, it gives CASGLVRDGRVGADTQYF.